The entry below gives a single T cell receptor (beta chain) sequence along with its context. The antigen remains unidentified. The sample originates from a study of lymphopenia after photon versus proton radiotherapy. The study's findings and limits: Survival link was tested only in deceased patients; proton benefit remains a possibility.

The V end was cut by 5 bases, the J end by 4 bases, with 21 bases between. Germline V gene lookup returns CDR1 MDHEN and CDR2 SYDVKM. CDR3 size: 16 residues. Using immunoSEQ multiplex PCR, the repertoire was profiled, and TCRdb retains in-frame clones only, with some absent. The sample contains around 70,000 clones, roughly 90% of which appear only once. Sequenced here: peripheral blood, sampled from a patient treated with photon-based radiotherapy. The source is a woman aged 70-85 years with pancreatic cancer. This chain links TRBV28 with TRBJ2-7; D is unresolved. CDR3 in amino acids: CASSGLTAARRYEQYF. CDR3 nucleotide sequence: TGTGCCAGCAGTGGCCTAACGGCGGCCCGAAGGTACGAGCAGTACTTC.